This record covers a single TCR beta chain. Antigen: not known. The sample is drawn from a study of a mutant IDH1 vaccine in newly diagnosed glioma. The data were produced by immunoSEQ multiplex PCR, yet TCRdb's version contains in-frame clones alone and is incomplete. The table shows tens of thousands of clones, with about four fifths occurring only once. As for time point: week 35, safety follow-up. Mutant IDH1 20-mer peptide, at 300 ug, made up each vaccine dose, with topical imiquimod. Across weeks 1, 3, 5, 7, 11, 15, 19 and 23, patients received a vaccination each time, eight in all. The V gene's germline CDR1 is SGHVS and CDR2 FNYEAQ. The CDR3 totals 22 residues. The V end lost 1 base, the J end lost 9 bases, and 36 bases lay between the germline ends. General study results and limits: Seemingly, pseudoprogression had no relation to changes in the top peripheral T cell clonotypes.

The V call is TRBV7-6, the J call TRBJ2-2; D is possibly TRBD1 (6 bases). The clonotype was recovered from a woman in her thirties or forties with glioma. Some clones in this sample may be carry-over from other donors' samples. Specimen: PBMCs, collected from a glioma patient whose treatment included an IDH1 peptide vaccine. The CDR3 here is CASSLVPPLGTQRWGEPRELFF. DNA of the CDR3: TGTGCCAGCAGCTTAGTACCCCCCTTAGGGACACAAAGGTGGGGAGAACCCCGGGAGCTGTTTTTT.